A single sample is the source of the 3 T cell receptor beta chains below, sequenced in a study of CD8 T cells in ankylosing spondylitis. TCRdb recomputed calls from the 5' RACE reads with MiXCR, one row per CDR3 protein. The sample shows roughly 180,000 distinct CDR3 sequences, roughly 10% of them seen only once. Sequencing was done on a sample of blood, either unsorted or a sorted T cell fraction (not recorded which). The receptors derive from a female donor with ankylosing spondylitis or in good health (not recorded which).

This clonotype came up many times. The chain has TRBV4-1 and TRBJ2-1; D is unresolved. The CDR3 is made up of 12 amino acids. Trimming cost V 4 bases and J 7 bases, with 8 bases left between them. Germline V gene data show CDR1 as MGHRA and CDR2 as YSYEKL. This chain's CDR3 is CASSRDLNEQFF. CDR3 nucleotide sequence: TGCGCCAGCAGCCGCGACTTGAATGAGCAGTTCTTC.

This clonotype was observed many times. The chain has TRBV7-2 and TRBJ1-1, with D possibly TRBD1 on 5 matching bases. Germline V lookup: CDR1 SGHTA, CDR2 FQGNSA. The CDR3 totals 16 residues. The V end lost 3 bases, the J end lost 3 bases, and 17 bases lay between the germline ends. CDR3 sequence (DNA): TGTGCCAGCAGCTTTTTCGGCGGCTGGGGGGACACTGAAGCTTTCTTT. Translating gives CASSFFGGWGDTEAFF.

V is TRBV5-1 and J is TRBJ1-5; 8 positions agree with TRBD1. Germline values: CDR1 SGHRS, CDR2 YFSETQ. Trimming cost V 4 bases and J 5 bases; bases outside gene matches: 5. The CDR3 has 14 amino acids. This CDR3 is CASSPDRVDQPQHF. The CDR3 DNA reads TGCGCCAGCAGCCCGGACAGGGTAGATCAGCCCCAGCATTTT.